Following are 2 T cell receptor beta chains from one sample sequenced in a study of vaccination effects on CD4 cells after COVID-19. These receptors are not linked to any known antigen. Measured with immunoSEQ multiplex PCR; TCRdb has only the in-frame clones, and not every one. This table holds about 61,000 clones, about four fifths found once. Antigen-specific CD4+ T cells were first expanded with viral peptide pools by the ViraFEST assay and only then sequenced. Cells that had been cultured for 10 days were the source of isolated CD4+ T cells. This material consisted of CD4+ T cells from PBMCs cultured with HCoV-229E spike peptides, taken before COVID-19 vaccination. The receptors derive from a human donor who received a COVID-19 vaccine.

This clone was recorded a few times. The V and J genes are TRBV19 and TRBJ1-1; TRBD1 matches at 7 bases. V trimming: 5 bases; J trimming: 5 bases; junction bases outside the gene matches: 5. The CDR3 is 13 amino acids. From germline, CDR1 is LNHDA and CDR2 SQIVND (reference sequence). The CDR3 loop reads CASSAPGGTEAFF. In DNA form, the CDR3 reads TGTGCCAGTAGTGCCCCAGGGGGTACTGAAGCTTTCTTT.

This clone was counted only a few times. This rearrangement joins TRBV7-2 to TRBJ2-2; the match to TRBD1 covers 9 bases. Trimming at V came to 4 bases and at J to 4 bases, leaving 7 bases not matched to a gene. Germline CDR1 is SGHTA and CDR2 is FQGNSA. The CDR3 spans 16 residues. The DNA for the CDR3 is TGTGCCAGCAGCTCAACAGGGGGCGCGGGCACCGGGGAGCTGTTTTTT. It encodes CASSSTGGAGTGELFF.